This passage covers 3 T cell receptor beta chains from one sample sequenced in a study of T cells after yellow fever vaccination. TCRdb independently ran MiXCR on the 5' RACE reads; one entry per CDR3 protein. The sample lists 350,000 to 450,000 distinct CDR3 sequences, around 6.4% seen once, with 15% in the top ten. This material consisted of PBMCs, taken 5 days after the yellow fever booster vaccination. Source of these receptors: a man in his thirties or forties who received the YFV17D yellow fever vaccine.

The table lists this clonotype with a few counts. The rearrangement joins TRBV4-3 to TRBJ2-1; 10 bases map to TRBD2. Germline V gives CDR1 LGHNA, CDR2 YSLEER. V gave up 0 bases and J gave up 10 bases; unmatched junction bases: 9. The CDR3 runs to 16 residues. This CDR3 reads CASSQDWLAGAPEQFF. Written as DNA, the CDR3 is TGCGCCAGCAGCCAAGATTGGCTAGCGGGAGCCCCGGAGCAGTTCTTC.

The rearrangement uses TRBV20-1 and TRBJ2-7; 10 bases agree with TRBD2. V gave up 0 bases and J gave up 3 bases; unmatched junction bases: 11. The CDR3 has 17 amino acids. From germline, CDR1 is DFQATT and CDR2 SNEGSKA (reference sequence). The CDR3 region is CSAREMGSSGRVYEQYF. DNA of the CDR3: TGCAGTGCTAGAGAGATGGGTTCAAGCGGGAGGGTCTACGAGCAGTACTTC.

The CDR3: CASSYVAAGELFF. CDR3 coding DNA: TGTGCCAGCAGTTACGTGGCTGCCGGGGAGCTGTTTTTT. This rearrangement joins TRBV6-6 to TRBJ2-2, with D unresolved. The CDR3 is 13 amino acids. CDR1 MNHNY and CDR2 SVGAGI come from the germline V gene (reference sequence). V shed 2 bases and J shed 6 bases, with 7 bases lying between them.